This TCR beta chain derives from a study of CD8 T cells in ankylosing spondylitis. V was cut by 4 bases and J by 6 bases, with 15 bases left in between. The germline gives CDR1 SGHRS, CDR2 YFSETQ. The CDR3 is 14 residues long. In TCRdb, the 5' RACE reads were re-called with MiXCR into one record per CDR3 protein. The sample yields 750,000 to 850,000 distinct CDR3 sequences, 10% to 15% seen once. This clonotype was detected a few times. Its antigen is currently unknown. Whole-study findings and limits: Significantly higher representation of disease-linked clones was reported for matched ankylosing spondylitis synovial fluid. A TCR beta motif made of about 8 highly homologous variants seemed typical of ankylosing spondylitis blood.

Material for sequencing was blood, either unsorted or a sorted T cell fraction (not recorded which). The rearrangement links TRBV5-1 to TRBJ2-3; D gene ambiguous. The receptor's source is a male donor with ankylosing spondylitis. CDR3 sequence: CASSPTPRRDTQYF. CDR3 nucleotides: TGCGCCAGCAGCCCGACACCTCGCAGGGATACGCAGTATTTT.